This entry lists 18 T cell receptor beta chains sequenced from one sample in a study of blood T cell repertoires in COVID-19. The repertoire was sequenced with immunoSEQ multiplex PCR; TCRdb's copy has only in-frame clones and lacks some. The table lists 350,000 to 400,000 clones, over 85% of them singletons. Sequencing used PBMCs or T cells enriched from blood (not recorded which). Receptors were obtained from a woman aged 25 to 45 who had recovered from COVID-19.

The V call is TRBV7-2, the J call TRBJ2-7; 12 bases are shared with TRBD2. The CDR3 sequence is 16 residues long. Germline trimming cut 5 bases from V and 4 bases from J; bases unmatched to any gene: 9. Germline V gene sequence: CDR1 SGHTA, CDR2 FQGNSA. CDR3 in amino acids: CASSKYTSGGIYEQYF. CDR3 bases: TGTGCCAGCAGCAAATACACTAGCGGGGGGATTTACGAGCAGTACTTC.

On this clone itself: This CDR3 is also generated by other DNA sequences in the sample. The chain combines TRBV7-2 with TRBJ2-1; 12 positions match TRBD2. In germline, CDR1 is SGHTA, CDR2 FQGNSA. This CDR3 comprises 15 residues. V trimming: 4 bases; J trimming: 4 bases; junction bases outside the gene matches: 2. The CDR3 reads CASSSTSGGYNEQFF. The DNA of the CDR3 is TGTGCCAGCAGCTCGACTAGCGGGGGATACAATGAGCAGTTCTTC.

CDR3 residues: CASSSTGGKRNQPQHF. As DNA, the CDR3 is TGTGCCAGCAGTAGCACAGGGGGCAAGAGGAATCAGCCCCAGCATTTT. The chain employs TRBV28 and TRBJ1-5, with 9 bases matching TRBD1. The trim removed 5 bases at V and 4 bases at J, leaving 9 bases unmatched. The CDR3 has 16 residues. CDR1 is MDHEN and CDR2 is SYDVKM in the germline V gene.

This chain joins TRBV18 and TRBJ1-1; TRBD1 matches 8 bases. Germline CDR1 reads KGHSH; CDR2 reads LQKENI. V was pared by 3 bases and J by 4 bases, with 7 bases of the junction left unmatched. CDR3 size: 15 residues. The CDR3 DNA reads TGTGCCAGCTCACCCCTGGACAGGGCAACCACTGAAGCTTTCTTT. Protein product: CASSPLDRATTEAFF.

This clone appeared a few times. CDR3 DNA: TGCGCCAGCAGCTTTAGCGGGGTCAGAGGCGAGCAGTACTTC. Residues: CASSFSGVRGEQYF. The chain recombines TRBV5-1 with TRBJ2-7; TRBD2 aligns across 8 bases. V lost 2 bases to trimming and J lost 6 bases; unmatched junction nucleotides: 7. The CDR3 length is 14 residues. Germline V gene data show CDR1 as SGHRS and CDR2 as YFSETQ.

The V gene is TRBV2, the J gene TRBJ1-1; the match to TRBD1 covers 9 bases. Germline loops: CDR1 SNHLY, CDR2 FYNNEI. The CDR3 contains 13 residues. With 6 bases clipped from V and 14 bases from J, the junction kept 13 bases outside the gene matches. The CDR3 nucleotides are TGTGCCAGCAGATCCGGGACAGGGACCACTCAGTTCTTT. It yields the protein CASRSGTGTTQFF. Looking up the rest from reference TRBV2 and TRBJ1-1 gives the full variable domain: EPEVTQTPSHQVTQMGQEVILRCVPISNHLYFYWYRQILGQKVEFLVSFYNNEISEKSEIFDDQFSVERPDGSNFTLKIRSTKLEDSAMYFCASRSGTGTTQFFGQGTRLTVV.

The chain couples TRBV6-2 or TRBV6-3 to TRBJ2-7, with 8 positions matching TRBD1. The V gene end was trimmed by 2 bases and the J gene end by 0 bases; junction bases not matched to a gene: 3. There are 15 residues in the CDR3. Germline loops: CDR1 MNHEY, CDR2 SVGEGT. CDR3: CASSYDTGGSYEQYF. DNA of the CDR3: TGTGCCAGCAGTTACGATACAGGGGGCTCCTACGAGCAGTACTTC.

The CDR3 DNA reads as TGCGCCAGTCGTTCCCCCGGGGATAATTCACCCCTCCACTTT. This translates into CASRSPGDNSPLHF. The chain is built from TRBV5-1 and TRBJ1-6; D is unclear. CDR3 length: 14 residues. The V gene's germline CDR1 is SGHRS and CDR2 YFSETQ. V was cut by 8 bases and J by 5 bases, with 14 bases left in between.

The rearrangement links TRBV28 to TRBJ2-1; 8 bases align to TRBD1. After removal of 10 bases from V and 9 bases from J, the junction contained 11 bases not matched to a gene. The CDR3 has 13 residues. Germline V gene lookup returns CDR1 MDHEN and CDR2 SYDVKM. For the CDR3, the DNA is TGTGCCATCGAAGCTGCCAGGGGGCGTGAGCAGTTCTTC. Protein sequence: CAIEAARGREQFF. The full variable domain, with the rest looked up from reference TRBV28 and TRBJ2-1, is DVKVTQSSRYLVKRTGEKVFLECVQDMDHENMFWYRQDPGLGLRLIYFSYDVKMKEKGDIPEGYSVSREKKERFSLILESASTNQTSMYLCAIEAARGREQFFGPGTRLTVL.

The sample holds a few counts of this clone. The chain uses TRBV3-1 (or the pseudogene TRBV3-2) and TRBJ2-5, with 7 bases that match TRBD1. Germline values: CDR1 LGHDT, CDR2 YNNKEL (reference sequence). V lost 4 bases, J lost 4 bases, and 3 bases stayed unmatched. The CDR3 totals 13 residues. CDR3 loop: CASSLTGRETQYF. Written as DNA, the CDR3 is TGTGCCAGCAGCCTGACAGGGCGAGAGACCCAGTACTTC.

This CDR3 reads CASSVVPAGGPGETQYF. For the CDR3, the DNA is TGTGCCAGCAGCGTAGTCCCAGCGGGAGGGCCGGGAGAGACCCAGTACTTC. V and J are TRBV9 and TRBJ2-5; 10 nucleotides match TRBD2. The length of the CDR3 is 17 residues. Germline V gives CDR1 SGDLS, CDR2 YYNGEE. V was pared by 0 bases and J by 4 bases, with 9 bases of the junction left unmatched.

This rearrangement joins TRBV7-9 to TRBJ1-2, with 7 bases matching TRBD1. Losses at the gene ends were 1 base for V and 3 bases for J; bases not matched to a gene: 2. The CDR3 spans 14 residues. CDR1 and CDR2 (germline): SEHNR, FQNEAQ (reference sequence). The CDR3, as DNA: TGTGCCAGCAGCTTAGAGGGGGCTTACTATGGCTACACCTTC. It specifies CASSLEGAYYGYTF.

The J gene is TRBJ1-5, the V gene TRBV6-2 or TRBV6-3, with TRBD1 as a possible D gene (6 bases). Germline CDR1 is MNHEY and CDR2 is SVGEGT. Trimming took 6 bases from V and 3 from J, leaving 15 bases between them. This CDR3 has 15 residues. The CDR3 bases are TGTGCCAGCAGCATACTCACAGGGTTCAATCAGCCCCAGCATTTT. This encodes CASSILTGFNQPQHF.

The rearrangement uses TRBV9 and TRBJ1-2; no firm D call. V dropped 2 bases and J dropped 4 bases, with 15 bases sitting between them. CDR1 is SGDLS and CDR2 is YYNGEE in the germline V gene. This CDR3 contains 15 residues. The CDR3 DNA follows: TGTGCCAGCAGCGTCTCCGCGGCAGAGTTCTATGGCTACACCTTC. It specifies CASSVSAAEFYGYTF.

The chain has TRBV19 and TRBJ1-1, with a possible D match to TRBD1 (5 bases). V was pared by 5 bases and J by 4 bases, with 11 bases between. The CDR3 spans 13 residues. The germline CDR1 and CDR2 sequences are LNHDA and SQIVND (reference sequence). CDR3 loop: CASSDGTGTEAFF. Here the CDR3 DNA reads TGTGCCAGTAGTGACGGGACTGGCACTGAAGCTTTCTTT.

This rearrangement joins TRBV2 to TRBJ1-5; possibly TRBD1 for D (5 bases). This CDR3 is 14 amino acids long. CDR1 is SNHLY, CDR2 FYNNEI, per germline. The germline V and J ends were trimmed by 7 bases and 10 bases, with 20 bases remaining between them. The CDR3 loop is CASTTTRGVEPQHF. In nucleotides, the CDR3 is TGTGCCAGCACCACTACTCGGGGGGTTGAACCCCAGCATTTT.

As DNA, the CDR3 is TGTGCCAGTAAGACTAGCGGGACCACAGATACGCAGTATTTT. Translating it yields CASKTSGTTDTQYF. The chain combines TRBV7-3 with TRBJ2-3, with 11 bases fitting TRBD2. This CDR3 is 14 amino acids long. CDR1 is SGHTA and CDR2 is FQGTGA in the germline V gene. V lost 9 bases to trimming and J lost 2 bases; unmatched junction nucleotides: 4.

The chain's CDR3 is CASSEGAQPDTQYF. The CDR3 DNA reads TGTGCCAGCAGTGAAGGTGCACAACCAGATACGCAGTATTTT. The genes are TRBV2 and TRBJ2-3; D gene unclear. The CDR3 spans 14 residues. Germline V gene sequence: CDR1 SNHLY, CDR2 FYNNEI. The V end lost 1 base, the J end lost 4 bases, and 9 bases lay between the germline ends. The whole variable domain, filled in from reference TRBV2 and TRBJ2-3, reads EPEVTQTPSHQVTQMGQEVILRCVPISNHLYFYWYRQILGQKVEFLVSFYNNEISEKSEIFDDQFSVERPDGSNFTLKIRSTKLEDSAMYFCASSEGAQPDTQYFGPGTRLTVL.